Here is one TCR beta chain with its context. Its antigen remains unknown. The data derive from a study of T cell repertoires in cytomegalovirus infection. General study points: Dominating the ex vivo response were HLA-C-restricted CMV-specific TCR beta clonotypes. Summed frequency of shared TCR beta families picked out CMV carriers who also had the relevant HLA.

Germline loops: CDR1 MGHRA, CDR2 YSYEKL. V was trimmed by 3 bases and J by 1 base, leaving 13 bases between them. The CDR3 is 15 residues long. TCRdb redid the calling of the reads with MiXCR, one entry per CDR3 protein. The repertoire includes about 830,000 distinct CDR3 sequences, about 33% of them detected once, and 12% sits in the top ten. The chain combines TRBV4-1 with TRBJ2-7; the D call may be TRBD1 or TRBD2 (5 bases each). This clonotype was obtained from a human donor in good health (CMV status not recorded). Some clones in this sample may be carry-over from other donors' samples. The source was cultured CD8+ T cells from PBMCs, collected from culture after CMV antigen stimulation. CDR3 nucleotide sequence: TGCGCCAGCAGCCATGATGGGGACGGATCCTACGAGCAGTACGTC. It specifies CASSHDGDGSYEQYV.